These 4 T cell receptor beta chains came from one sample sequenced in a study of cytomegalovirus exposure and HLA in healthy donors. The study ran its PCR with 60 Vbeta and 13 Jbeta primers. This table comes from immunoSEQ multiplex PCR, and its TCRdb copy is limited to in-frame clones, with some not included. The sample includes 150,000 or so clones, approximately 85% of them seen just once. Sequencing was done on a sample of PBMCs. These receptors were collected from a man aged 18 to 30 in good health and CMV-seropositive.

DNA of the CDR3: TGTGCCAGCAGTTACGGGGACAGACAGGTCACCTACGAGCAGTACTTC. It encodes CASSYGDRQVTYEQYF. The chain links TRBV6-6 to TRBJ2-7, with 7 bases matching TRBD1. Germline CDR1 MNHNY, CDR2 SVGAGI (reference sequence). Losses at the gene ends were 2 bases for V and 2 bases for J; bases not matched to a gene: 9. The CDR3 contains 16 residues.

This rearrangement joins TRBV9 to TRBJ1-1; 7 bases align to TRBD1. Germline loops: CDR1 SGDLS, CDR2 YYNGEE. J lost 1 base, V lost 4 bases, and 4 bases had no gene match. This CDR3 contains 14 residues. As DNA, the CDR3 is TGTGCCAGCAGCTGGGACAGCCAGAACACTGAAGCTTTCTTT. This codes for CASSWDSQNTEAFF.

The CDR3, as DNA: TGTGCCAGCAGCTTATTACAGGGATTACGGCACCGCACAGATACGCAGTATTTT. Residues: CASSLLQGLRHRTDTQYF. V gene TRBV7-9 combines with J gene TRBJ2-3, with D perhaps TRBD1 (6 bases). The CDR3 is 18 residues long. The germline V gene encodes CDR1 SEHNR and CDR2 FQNEAQ (reference sequence). Between the trimmed V and J ends, which lost 2 bases and 1 base, there was a span of 19 bases. The full variable domain, rest sourced from reference TRBV7-9 and TRBJ2-3, is DTGVSQNPRHKITKRGQNVTFRCDPISEHNRLYWYRQTLGQGPEFLTYFQNEAQLEKSRLLSDRFSAERPKGSFSTLEIQRTEQGDSAMYLCASSLLQGLRHRTDTQYFGPGTRLTVL.

The J gene is TRBJ2-7, the V gene TRBV27; 12 bases are a match to TRBD2. CDR1 is MNHEY and CDR2 is SMNVEV in the germline V gene (reference sequence). This CDR3 has 16 residues. V shed 3 bases and J 5 bases; nucleotides not matched to a gene: 8. In DNA form, the CDR3 reads TGTGCCAGCAGTTTGACTCTAGCGGGGGGGCTGGACGAGCAGTACTTC. This sequence encodes CASSLTLAGGLDEQYF.